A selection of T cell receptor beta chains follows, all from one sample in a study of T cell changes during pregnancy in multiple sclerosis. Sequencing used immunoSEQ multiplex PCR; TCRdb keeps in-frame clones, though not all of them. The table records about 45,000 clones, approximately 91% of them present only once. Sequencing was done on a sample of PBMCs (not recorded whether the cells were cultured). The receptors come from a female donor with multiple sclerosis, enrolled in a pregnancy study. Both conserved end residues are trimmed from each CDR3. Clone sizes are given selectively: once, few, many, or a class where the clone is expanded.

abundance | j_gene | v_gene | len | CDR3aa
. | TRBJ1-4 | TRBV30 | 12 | AWSGPTDNEKLF
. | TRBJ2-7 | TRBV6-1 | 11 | ASISRTPHEQY
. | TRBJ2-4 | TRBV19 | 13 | ASGNGGQAKNIQY
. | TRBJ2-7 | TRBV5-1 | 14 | ASSLDVTAVSYEQY
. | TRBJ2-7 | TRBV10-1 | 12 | ASSDSRSSYEQY
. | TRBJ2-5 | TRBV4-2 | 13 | ASSQDASVGETQY
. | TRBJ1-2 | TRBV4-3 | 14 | ASSQEMGPLRGGYT
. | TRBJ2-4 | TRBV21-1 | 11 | ASRPGQKNIQY
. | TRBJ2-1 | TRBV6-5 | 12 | ASSYSAKDNEQF
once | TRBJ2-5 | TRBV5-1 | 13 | ASSLVGDQEPTQY
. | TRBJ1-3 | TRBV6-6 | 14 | ASSFLGGTSGNTIY
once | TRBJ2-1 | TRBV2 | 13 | ASRPTSGLYNEQF
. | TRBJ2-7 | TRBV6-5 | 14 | ASSYSTGEIANEQY
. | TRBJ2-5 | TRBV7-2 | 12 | ASSLSWGLETQY
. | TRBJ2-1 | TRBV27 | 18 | ASSPHLGLAGVRSYNEQF
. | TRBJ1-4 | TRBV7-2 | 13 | ASSFRTGFNEKLF
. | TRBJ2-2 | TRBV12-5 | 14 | ASGLTTNLGTGELF
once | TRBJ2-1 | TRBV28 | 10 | ASHSSEGEQF
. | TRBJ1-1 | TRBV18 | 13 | ASSPRQGADTEAF
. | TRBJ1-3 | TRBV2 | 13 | ASSEARDSRNTIY
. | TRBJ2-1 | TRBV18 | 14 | ASSPPLAGAHNEQF
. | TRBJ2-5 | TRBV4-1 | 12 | ASSPPAWPATQY
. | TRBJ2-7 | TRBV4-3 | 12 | ASSTRPGPYEQY
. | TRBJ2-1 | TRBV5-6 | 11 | ASSFRTYNEQF
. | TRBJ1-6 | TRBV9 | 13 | ASTRTGKDNSPLH
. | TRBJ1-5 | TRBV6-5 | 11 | ASSATGVQPQH
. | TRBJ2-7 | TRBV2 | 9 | ASSPGYEQY